What follows describes a single TCR beta chain. As yet, its antigen is unknown. The sample originates from a study of graft-versus-host responses after intestinal transplantation. On the study more broadly: Each of the recipients got a multivisceral, liver-intestinal, or isolated intestinal transplant. Each recipient received anti-thymocyte globulin induction, then tacrolimus and steroids for around three years.

The CDR3 spans 17 residues. Germline loops: CDR1 SNHLY, CDR2 FYNNEI. Between the trimmed V and J ends, which lost 1 base and 0 bases, there was a span of 13 bases. Profiled with immunoSEQ multiplex PCR; TCRdb holds only in-frame clones, not every one. The sample has some 92,000 clones, around nine tenths seen once. Study results and limitations: Marrow from the recipient contained GvH clones, some of which had appeared first in ileum or blood.

Sequenced material: unstimulated CD4+ T cells sorted from spleen or lymph node cells, taken before intestinal transplant. The TCR originated in a human donor who received an intestinal transplant. V usage is TRBV2 and J usage is TRBJ1-3; tentatively, D is TRBD1 (5 bases). CDR3 in amino acids: CASSEVQGGLSGNTIYF. The CDR3 DNA sequence: TGTGCCAGCAGTGAAGTGCAGGGTGGACTCTCTGGAAACACCATATATTTT.